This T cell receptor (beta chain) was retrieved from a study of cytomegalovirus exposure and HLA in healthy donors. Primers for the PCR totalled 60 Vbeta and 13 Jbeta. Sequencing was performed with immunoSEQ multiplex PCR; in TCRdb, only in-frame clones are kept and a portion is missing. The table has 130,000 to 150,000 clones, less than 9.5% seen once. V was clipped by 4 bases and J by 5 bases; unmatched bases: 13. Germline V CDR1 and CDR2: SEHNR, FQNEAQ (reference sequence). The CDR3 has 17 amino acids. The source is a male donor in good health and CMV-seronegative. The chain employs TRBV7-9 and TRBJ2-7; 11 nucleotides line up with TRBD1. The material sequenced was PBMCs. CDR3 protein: CASSSEGGRDRGNEQYF. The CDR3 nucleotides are TGTGCCAGCAGCTCAGAAGGGGGGAGGGACAGGGGGAACGAGCAGTACTTC.